This T cell receptor (beta chain) was documented in a study of beta chain features in type 1 diabetes (dated by TCRdb to the late 2010s). Concerning the study at large: Mean age, gender distribution, total cell number and subset yield did not differ between patients and healthy donors. Naive and central memory subsets were obtained from all 30 or so donors, but regulatory and stem cell-like memory subsets were isolated from only 8 patients and roughly eight healthy donors. In the study, TCRB repertoires of sorted circulating CD4+ T cell subsets from recently diagnosed type 1 diabetes patients were compared with those of matched healthy donors. A total of 85 million to 140 million sorted cells were examined across all samples, and the number of cells per subset was strongly correlated with RNA yield.

The full study reports these points: Patients with type 1 diabetes made fewer insertions and deleted more nucleotides at VDJ recombination sites, implying thymic rearrangement abnormalities. Naive, central memory and regulatory TCRB repertoires appeared more similar among patients than among healthy donors. Because cDNA rather than genomic DNA was sequenced, highly expressing activated cells could have been over-represented, although no difference in activation and CD3 levels was found between groups. HLA sub-analyses involved small numbers of individuals, so any influence of HLA type on TCRB rearrangement remained unresolved. In all four CD4+ subsets, TCRB CDR3 length was moderately but significantly shorter in type 1 diabetes patients. Shorter templates might be favored by PCR, yet because patient and control samples were amplified and corrected together, any such skew would affect both groups equally.

Each donor gave one peripheral blood draw, approximately 110 mL on average, collected into heparinised tubes. Naive, central memory, regulatory and stem cell-like memory CD4+ T cells were sorted on a BD FACSAria II using a panel including CD45RO, CCR7, CD25, CD127, CD95 and CD27. Every sorted population had a purity above 95%. PBMCs were separated immediately by Lymphoprep density gradient centrifugation and were stained directly, without being cultured. Samples were stained and sorted in pairs, with one healthy donor and one patient per experiment, so that batch effects were minimized. This clone came up a few times. The antigen this receptor binds is unknown. Base quality data are lacking; no much larger clone is found one base away. CDR1 and CDR2, per the germline V gene, are SQVTM and ANQGSEA. V is cut by 7 bases and J by 1 base, and the space between the germline ends is 15 bases. Spanning cysteine to phenylalanine, the CDR3 consists of 14 amino acids. Only CDR3 DNA remains: 42 bases, in frame from the first base.

All of the isolated RNA was reverse transcribed with the High Capacity cDNA Reverse Transcription Kit, so expressed TCRB transcripts were sequenced. Naive, central memory and regulatory T cell samples underwent deep immunoSEQ sequencing, averaging roughly 3.3 million total reads per sample. Sorted cells were lysed in RLT buffer and RNA was extracted with DNase-treated RNeasy Micro or Mini kits, depending on cell number. To prevent cross-contamination, every cell subset was processed on its own, while patient and healthy donor samples were processed together. Using the immunoSEQ multiplex PCR, TCRB sequences were amplified from cDNA into 87-bp fragments spanning the CDR3 region. Sequencing of the amplicons was performed on the Illumina HiSeq platform. Regarding the original processing steps: Synthetic template baselines were used to correct PCR bias computationally, reads within Hamming distance 2 were collapsed together, and singletons that could not be merged were discarded. Reads were aligned against IMGT to assign V, D and J genes, CDR3 length and insertions or deletions at six rearrangement sites. Within each subset, clonotype counts were normalized to sorted cell number, and only after that were true diversity and Gini coefficients computed with the tcR R package. The overlap coefficient, calculated on TCRB nucleotide sequences, was used to quantify repertoire sharing. Drawn from immuneACCESS, this table holds only the in-frame rearrangements with V and J called that TCRdb kept. Clones are partly lost; checked studies trace under half to an unresolved V gene and leave the rest unexplained. The V and J calls and clone size are taken from that table; D and trimming were inferred from the DNA. Recorded for this sample are 150,000 to 180,000 clones; roughly 11% of them occurred a single time. The ten largest make up roughly 2% of the sample.

The TCR sequence derives from a man aged 18 to 30 in good health. Sequencing was done on a sample of central memory CD4+ T cells from blood. This receptor chain uses TRBV29-1 and TRBJ2-3; TRBD2 might be the D gene, on 6 matching bases. The CDR3 corresponds to CSGGRRGGTDTQYF. The sequence in DNA is TGCAGCGGAGGTCGGAGGGGAGGCACAGATACGCAGTATTTT.